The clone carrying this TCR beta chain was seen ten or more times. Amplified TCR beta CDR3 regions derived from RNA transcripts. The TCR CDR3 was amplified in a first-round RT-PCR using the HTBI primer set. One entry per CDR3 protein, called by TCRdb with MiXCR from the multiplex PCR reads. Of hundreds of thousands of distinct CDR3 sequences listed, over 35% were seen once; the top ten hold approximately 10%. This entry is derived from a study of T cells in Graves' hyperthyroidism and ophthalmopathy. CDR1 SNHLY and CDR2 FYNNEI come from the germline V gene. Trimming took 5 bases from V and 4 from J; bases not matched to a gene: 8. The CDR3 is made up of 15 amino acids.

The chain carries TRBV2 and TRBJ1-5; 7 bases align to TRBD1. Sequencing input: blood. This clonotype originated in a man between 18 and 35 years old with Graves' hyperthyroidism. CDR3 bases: TGTGCCAGCAGTAACGACAGGGAACGAAATCAGCCCCAGCATTTT. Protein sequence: CASSNDRERNQPQHF.